This TCR beta chain was found in a study of PD-1 blockade in classical Hodgkin lymphoma. Repertoires were generated with immunoSEQ multiplex PCR, while TCRdb's copy carries only in-frame clones and drops some. Here the sample spans around 27,000 clones, 90% to 95% being singletons. The length of the CDR3 is 16 residues. Germline V lookup: CDR1 SGDLS, CDR2 YYNGEE. The V segment lost 0 bases and the J segment 5 bases; nucleotides outside the gene matches: 8. Time point defined: newly diagnosed, previously untreated cHL patient sample. The genes are TRBV9 and TRBJ2-3, with 8 positions matching TRBD2. Sequencing was done on a sample of peripheral blood mononuclear cells (PBMCs). The receptor comes from a human donor with classical Hodgkin lymphoma. CDR3 amino acids: CASSVGSAGGVDTQYF. The DNA of the CDR3 is TGTGCCAGCAGCGTAGGTTCGGCGGGAGGAGTAGATACGCAGTATTTT.